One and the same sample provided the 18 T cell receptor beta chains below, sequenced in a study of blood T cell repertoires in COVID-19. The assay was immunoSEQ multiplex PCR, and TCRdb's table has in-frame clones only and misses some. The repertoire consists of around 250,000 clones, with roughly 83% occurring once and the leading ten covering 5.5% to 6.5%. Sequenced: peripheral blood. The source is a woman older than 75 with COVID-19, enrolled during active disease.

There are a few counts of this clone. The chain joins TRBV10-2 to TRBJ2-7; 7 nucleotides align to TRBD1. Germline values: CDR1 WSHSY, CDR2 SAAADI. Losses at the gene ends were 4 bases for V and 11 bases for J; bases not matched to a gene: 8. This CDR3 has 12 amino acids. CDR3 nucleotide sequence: TGCGCCAGCAGTGCCCAGGGGGTAAAGAAGTACTTC. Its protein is CASSAQGVKKYF.

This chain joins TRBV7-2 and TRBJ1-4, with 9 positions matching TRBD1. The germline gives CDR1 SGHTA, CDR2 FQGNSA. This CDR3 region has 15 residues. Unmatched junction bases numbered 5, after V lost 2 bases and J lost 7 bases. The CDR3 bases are TGTGCCAGCAGCTTAAGGGGACAGGGTGGTGAAAAACTGTTTTTT. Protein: CASSLRGQGGEKLFF. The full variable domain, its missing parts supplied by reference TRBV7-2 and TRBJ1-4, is GAGVSQSPSNKVTEKGKDVELRCDPISGHTALYWYRQSLGQGLEFLIYFQGNSAPDKSGLPSDRFSAERTGGSVSTLTIQRTQQEDSAVYLCASSLRGQGGEKLFFGSGTQLSVL.

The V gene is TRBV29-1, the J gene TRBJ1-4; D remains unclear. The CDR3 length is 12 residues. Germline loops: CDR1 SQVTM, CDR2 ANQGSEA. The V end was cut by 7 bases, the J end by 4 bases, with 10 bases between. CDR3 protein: CSGKDINEKLFF. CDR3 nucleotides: TGCAGCGGCAAAGACATTAATGAAAAACTGTTTTTT.

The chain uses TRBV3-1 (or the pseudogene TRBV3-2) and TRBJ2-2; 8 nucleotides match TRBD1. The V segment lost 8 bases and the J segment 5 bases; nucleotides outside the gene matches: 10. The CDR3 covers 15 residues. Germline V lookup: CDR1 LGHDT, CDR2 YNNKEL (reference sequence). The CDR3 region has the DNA TGTGCCAGCCGAGCCGGCCAGGGGGCGACCGGGGAGCTGTTTTTT. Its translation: CASRAGQGATGELFF.

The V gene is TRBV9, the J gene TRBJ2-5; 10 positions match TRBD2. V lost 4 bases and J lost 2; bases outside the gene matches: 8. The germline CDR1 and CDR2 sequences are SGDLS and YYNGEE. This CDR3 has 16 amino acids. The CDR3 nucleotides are TGTGCCAGCAGCACAAGGACTAGCGGTAAACAAGAGACCCAGTACTTC. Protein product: CASSTRTSGKQETQYF.

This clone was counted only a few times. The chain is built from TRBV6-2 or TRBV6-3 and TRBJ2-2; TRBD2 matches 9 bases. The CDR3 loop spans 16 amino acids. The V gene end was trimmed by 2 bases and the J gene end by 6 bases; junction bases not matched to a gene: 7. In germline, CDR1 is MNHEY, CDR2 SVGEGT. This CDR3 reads CASSYGGGAWPGELFF. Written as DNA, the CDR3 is TGTGCCAGCAGTTACGGCGGGGGGGCCTGGCCCGGGGAGCTGTTTTTT.

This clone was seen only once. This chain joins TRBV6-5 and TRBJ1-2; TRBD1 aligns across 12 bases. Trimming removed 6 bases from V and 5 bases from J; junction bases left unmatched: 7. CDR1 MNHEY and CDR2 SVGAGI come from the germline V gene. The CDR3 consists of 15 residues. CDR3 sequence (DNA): TGTGCCAGCAGCCCGGGACAGGGGGCTTGGTATGGCTACACCTTC. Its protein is CASSPGQGAWYGYTF.

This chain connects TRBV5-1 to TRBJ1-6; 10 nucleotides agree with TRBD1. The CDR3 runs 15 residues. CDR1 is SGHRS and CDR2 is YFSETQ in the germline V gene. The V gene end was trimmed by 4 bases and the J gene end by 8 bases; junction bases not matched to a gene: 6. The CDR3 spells CASSTRTGGDSPLHF. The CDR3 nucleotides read TGCGCCAGCAGCACCCGGACAGGGGGTGATTCACCCCTCCACTTT.

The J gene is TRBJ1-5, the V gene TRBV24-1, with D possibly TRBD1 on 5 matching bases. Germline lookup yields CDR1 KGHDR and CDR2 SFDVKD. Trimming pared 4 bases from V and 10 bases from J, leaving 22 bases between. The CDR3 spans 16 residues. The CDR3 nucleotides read TGTGCCACCAGTGACGGCCGGGGGTTTGGCAATCGACCCCAGCATTTT. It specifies CATSDGRGFGNRPQHF.

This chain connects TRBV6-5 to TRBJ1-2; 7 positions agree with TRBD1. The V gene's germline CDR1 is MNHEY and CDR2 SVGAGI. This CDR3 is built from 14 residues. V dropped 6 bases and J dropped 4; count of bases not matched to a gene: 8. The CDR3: CASRRDSLSYGYTF. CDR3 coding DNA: TGTGCCAGCAGGCGGGACAGCTTATCCTATGGCTACACCTTC.

For the CDR3, the DNA is TGCGCCAGCAGCCAAGTAGGGGGAAGCAATCAGCCCCAGCATTTT. As protein: CASSQVGGSNQPQHF. This chain joins TRBV4-1 and TRBJ1-5, with a possible D match to TRBD1 (6 bases). The CDR3 totals 15 residues. With 1 base removed from V and 1 base from J, the gap between germline ends came to 8 bases. Germline assignment: CDR1 MGHRA and CDR2 YSYEKL.

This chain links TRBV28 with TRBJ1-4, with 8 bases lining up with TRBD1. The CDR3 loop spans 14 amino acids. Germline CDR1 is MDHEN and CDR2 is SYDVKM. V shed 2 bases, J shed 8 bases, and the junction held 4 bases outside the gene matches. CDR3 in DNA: TGTGCCAGCAGTTTAGGACAGGGTCGCGAAAAACTGTTTTTT. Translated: CASSLGQGREKLFF.

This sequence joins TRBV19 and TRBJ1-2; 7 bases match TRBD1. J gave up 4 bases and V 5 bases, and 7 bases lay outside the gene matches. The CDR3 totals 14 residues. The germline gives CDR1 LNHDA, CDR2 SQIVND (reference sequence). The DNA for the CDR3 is TGTGCCAGTAGTGGAAGGGGGCGAAGCTATGGCTACACCTTC. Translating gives CASSGRGRSYGYTF.

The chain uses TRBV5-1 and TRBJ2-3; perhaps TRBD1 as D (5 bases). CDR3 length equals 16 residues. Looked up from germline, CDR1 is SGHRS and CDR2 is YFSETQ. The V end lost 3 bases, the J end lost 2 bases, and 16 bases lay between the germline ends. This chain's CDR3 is CASSSQETLNTDTQYF. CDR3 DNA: TGCGCCAGCAGCTCACAGGAGACTCTTAACACAGATACGCAGTATTTT.

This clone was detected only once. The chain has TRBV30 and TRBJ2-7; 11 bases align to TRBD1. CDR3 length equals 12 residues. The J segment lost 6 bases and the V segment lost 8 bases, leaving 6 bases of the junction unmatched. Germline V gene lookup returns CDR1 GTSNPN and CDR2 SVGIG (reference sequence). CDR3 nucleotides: TGTGCCCGCATGGGACAGGGGGGCGAGCAGTACTTC. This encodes CARMGQGGEQYF.

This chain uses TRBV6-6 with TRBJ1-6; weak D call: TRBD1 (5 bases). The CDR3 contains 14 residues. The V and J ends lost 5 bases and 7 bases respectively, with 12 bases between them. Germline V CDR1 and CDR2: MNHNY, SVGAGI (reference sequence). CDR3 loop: CASSTPRQNSPLHF. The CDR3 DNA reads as TGTGCCAGCAGTACCCCGAGACAGAATTCACCCCTCCACTTT.

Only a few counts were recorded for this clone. The CDR3 DNA sequence: TGTGCCAGCAGTTCCCCGGGACAGGGGCGCGAGCAGTACTTC. Translating gives CASSSPGQGREQYF. V gene TRBV28 combines with J gene TRBJ2-7, with 10 bases identical to TRBD1. CDR1 MDHEN and CDR2 SYDVKM come from the germline V gene. With V trimmed by 4 bases and J by 6 bases, 6 bases remained unmatched. This CDR3 has 14 residues.

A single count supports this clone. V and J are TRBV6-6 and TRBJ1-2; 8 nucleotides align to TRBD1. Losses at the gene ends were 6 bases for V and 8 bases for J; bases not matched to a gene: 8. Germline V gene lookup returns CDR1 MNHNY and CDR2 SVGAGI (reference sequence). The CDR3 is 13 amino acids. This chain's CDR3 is CASSQQTGDGYTF. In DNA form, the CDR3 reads TGTGCCAGCAGCCAACAGACAGGGGACGGCTACACCTTC.